This T cell receptor (beta chain) was retrieved from a study of T-cell reconstitution after alpha-beta-depleted transplantation in children. The sample holds many counts of this clonotype. V lost 0 bases to trimming and J lost 12 bases; unmatched junction nucleotides: 11. The CDR3 extends over 16 amino acids. Germline V lookup: CDR1 SGHAT, CDR2 FQDESV (reference sequence). Researchers prepared the TCRbeta library using unique molecular identifiers, the study reports. TCRdb passed the PCR reads through MiXCR, listing each CDR3 protein once. The sample includes roughly 280,000 distinct CDR3 sequences, more than 9% of them seen just once.

This material consisted of peripheral blood, taken 180 days after TCRalphabeta/CD19-depleted stem cell transplant. This receptor was identified in a male patient under 10 years old who had a stem cell transplant for chronic granulomatous disease, so the T cells may come from the graft donor. The chain joins TRBV11-1 to TRBJ2-1, with 10 bases matching TRBD2. The CDR3 is CASSLAHWLAGEGQFF. The CDR3 DNA reads TGTGCCAGCAGCTTAGCGCACTGGCTAGCGGGAGAAGGGCAGTTCTTC.